The entry that follows covers one T cell receptor beta chain sequence. This clonotype was seen a few times. Its antigen is currently not known. Per-base qualities were not stored, and no clone one base away is much larger. Donors were 40 or so systemically healthy Caucasian individuals from Russia aged about 6 to 100 years. Each donor gave 9 to 10 milliliters of peripheral blood, collected into EDTA-treated Vacutainer tubes. PBMCs were isolated by Ficoll-Paque density-gradient centrifugation, with at least 6 million obtained per sample. Trizol reagent was used to extract total RNA from PBMCs, with at least 6 micrograms per sample. Naive CD45RAhigh/CD27high T cell percentages were measured by flow cytometry on a PBMC aliquot from every donor. The data were obtained in a study of blood T cells in healthy people across ages (dated by TCRdb to between 2014 and 2016). Notes on the research overall: In model experiments, roughly one uniquely barcoded TCR beta cDNA molecule per two T cells was captured by template switching. Donors of different ages were randomly distributed across sequencing lanes to avoid experimental bias. Using deep sequencing normalized with unique cDNA molecular identifiers, the study measured how TCR beta repertoire diversity changes with age. The study analyzed two additional independent replicas of 1 million unique cDNA reads from the same blood draw for two donors, one aged 18 to 29 and one aged 80 or older. Four age groups were formed from the donors: young (average approximately 15 years), middle-aged (around 39), aged (around 68) and long-lived (more than 75).

CDR1 and CDR2 are read off the germline V gene as SGHRS and YFSETQ. The CDR3 covers 13 residues, taking in both the cysteine and the phenylalanine. Left in the record is the CDR3 DNA by itself, 39 bases read in frame from the first base. The V end loses 0 bases and the J end loses 4 bases, and a stretch of 6 bases separates them. Libraries were made using 5' RACE. Sequencing instrument: Illumina HiSeq 2500. The second PCR ran for about 7 to 11 cycles and used a J-beta primer mix along with a sample-barcoded 5' primer. Each TCR beta cDNA molecule received a unique molecular identifier from a template-switch 5' adaptor carrying 12 random nucleotides. Each sample yielded at least 3 million CDR3-containing paired-end reads. All of the RNA was converted into first-strand cDNA using the Mint cDNA synthesis kit, with a TRBC-specific oligonucleotide serving as the primer. After uracil-DNA glycosylase treatment, a first 18-cycle PCR used universal primers M1SS and BC2_uni_R on all cDNA. The original pipeline was this. Normalization of each sample was performed by random selection of 1 million high-quality reads, each carrying a distinct molecular identifier. Reads with shared molecular identifiers were discarded instead of being binned into consensus sequences. MiTCR, with a Q25 quality threshold and the strictest error-elimination algorithm, was used for CDR3 identification, clonotype clustering and error correction. A nonparametric unseen species model with Euler transformation was used to estimate a lower bound on total TCR beta diversity. TCRdb reprocessing: public reads trimmed at Q25 with fastp, clones called with MiXCR, in-frame beta chains kept. Rows are unified per CDR3 protein, each entry keeping the most common DNA and genes. It is TCRdb's table, rather than the study itself, that gives the V and J calls and clone size. The sample records 650,000 to 800,000 distinct CDR3 sequences, roughly 44% of which are singletons. Jointly, the top ten make up about a fifth of the sample.

General study outcomes and caveats: Because the CMV infection status of the donors was unknown, age-related changes in expanded clonotypes may potentially have been confounded. Estimates of total diversity based on one million sequenced T cells were regarded as lower bounds and as underestimates. Since profiling was done on bulk unsorted PBMCs, naive and antigen-experienced compartments could not be conclusively compared. There was a strong correlation between observed TCR beta diversity and the percentage of naive T cells measured by flow cytometry. Observed TCR beta diversity per million T cells fell roughly linearly with age, and a significant reduction was already apparent by age about 36. The long-lived group showed more naive CD4+ T cells, fewer expanded clones and increased TCR diversity than the aged group, suggesting age selection.

Input material: blood. The chain is made from TRBV5-1 and TRBJ2-3; there is no confident call for the D gene. The sequence was collected from a man aged 55-75 years in good health. The DNA reads TGCGCCAGCAGCTTGGACACCTCAGATACGCAGTATTTT. Its translation is CASSLDTSDTQYF.